What follows is one T cell receptor (beta chain) and its context. The junction had 9 bases not matched to a gene; V was cut back by 3 bases and J by 4 bases. Germline V gene lookup returns CDR1 SGHNT and CDR2 YYREEE (reference sequence). This CDR3 is 16 amino acids long. Original processing methods: From reference gene primer amplification, estimates of nucleated cell counts were derived. Data came from immunoSEQ multiplex PCR; TCRdb stores just in-frame clones and leaves some out. D and trimming come from the DNA, and the V and J calls and clone size come from that table. This sample yields approximately 250,000 clones, of which over 70% are seen a single time; around 9.2% belongs to the top ten. This specimen comes from a study of blood T cell repertoires in COVID-19. At the level of the study: There were acute and convalescent COVID-19 samples, and they came from the United States, Italy and Spain. The cDNA or gDNA used as material had been derived from T cells, B-cell-depleted T cells, or PBMCs.

The chain couples TRBV5-4 to TRBJ1-2; 10 bases match TRBD1. The receptor was derived from a human donor in a cohort sampled during active COVID-19. Sequencing was done on a sample of peripheral blood. The CDR3 coding sequence is TGTGCCAGCAGCTCCGGACAGGGGGGGGTCGGCTATGGCTACACCTTC. As protein: CASSSGQGGVGYGYTF.